The 2 T cell receptor beta chains listed next were all sequenced from one sample in a study of T cell changes during pregnancy in multiple sclerosis. Repertoires were generated with immunoSEQ multiplex PCR, while TCRdb's copy carries only in-frame clones and drops some. This repertoire shows roughly 11,000 clones, roughly 82% found once; its top ten account for approximately 10%. The sample consisted of CD8+ T cells from peripheral blood mononuclear cells, taken after pregnancy. These receptor sequences come from a female donor in good health, enrolled as a control in a pregnancy study.

The gene calls are TRBV28 and TRBJ2-7; 9 positions agree with TRBD1. With 4 bases clipped from V and 3 bases from J, the junction kept 10 bases outside the gene matches. The CDR3 extends over 16 amino acids. Germline V lookup: CDR1 MDHEN, CDR2 SYDVKM. The DNA of the CDR3 is TGTGCCAGCAGTTCCATGGGCGGGACAGGGCACTACGAGCAGTACTTC. This encodes CASSSMGGTGHYEQYF.

J is TRBJ2-3 and V is TRBV9; weak D call: TRBD1 (7 bases). This CDR3 contains 16 residues. The ends were cut back, 0 bases at V and 2 bases at J, with 13 bases in the middle. The germline gives CDR1 SGDLS, CDR2 YYNGEE. This CDR3 is CASSVAGGQLTDTQYF. The DNA of the CDR3 is TGTGCCAGCAGCGTAGCAGGGGGGCAGCTCACAGATACGCAGTATTTT.